The 18 T cell receptor beta chains given below trace back to one sample, sequenced in a study of T cells in Graves' hyperthyroidism and ophthalmopathy. Amplification yielded TCR beta CDR3 regions, with RNA transcripts as the source. A set of HTBI primers served as the primers for a first-round RT-PCR of the TCR CDR3. TCRdb analysed the multiplex PCR reads with MiXCR anew, one entry per CDR3 protein. Of roughly 710,000 distinct CDR3 sequences listed, about 35% were seen once; the top ten hold roughly 30%. Sequenced sample: blood. The receptors shown here come from a woman between 40 and 55 years old with Graves' hyperthyroidism.

In its sample, this clonotype was seen a few times. The chain is built from TRBV6-5 and TRBJ2-7; TRBD1 matches at 7 bases. Germline lookup yields CDR1 MNHEY and CDR2 SVGAGI. V trimming: 2 bases; J trimming: 1 base; junction bases outside the gene matches: 2. The CDR3 is made up of 14 amino acids. CDR3 sequence reads: CASSYPGQSYEQYF. The CDR3 DNA reads TGTGCCAGCAGTTACCCGGGACAGTCCTACGAGCAGTACTTC.

The rearrangement joins TRBV30 to TRBJ1-1; D uncertain. Trimming pared 0 bases from V and 3 bases from J, leaving 5 bases between. There are 12 residues in the CDR3. The germline gives CDR1 GTSNPN, CDR2 SVGIG (reference sequence). The CDR3 DNA reads TGTGCCTGGAGTGTAACGCACACTGAAGCTTTCTTT. It encodes CAWSVTHTEAFF.

This clonotype was recorded a few times. The chain is built from TRBV19 and TRBJ2-2, with 7 nucleotides matching TRBD1. Germline-derived CDR1 and CDR2 are LNHDA and SQIVND (reference sequence). V lost 4 bases, J lost 7 bases, and 9 bases stayed unmatched. The length of the CDR3 is 15 residues. CDR3 in amino acids: CASSTGTARGGELFF. The CDR3, as DNA: TGTGCCAGTAGTACCGGGACAGCTCGGGGCGGGGAGCTGTTTTTT.

This clonotype has at least ten counts. This rearrangement joins TRBV29-1 to TRBJ2-5; D not certain. The CDR3 length is 12 residues. Germline-derived CDR1 and CDR2 are SQVTM and ANQGSEA. V was shortened by 4 bases and J by 3 bases, with 9 bases between the two germline ends. The CDR3 DNA sequence: TGCAGCGTTGTAGAGACGGAAGAGACCCAGTACTTC. Translated, it gives CSVVETEETQYF.

Many counts were recorded for this clonotype. The chain has TRBV7-2 and TRBJ2-5; D might be TRBD2 (6 bases). Between the trimmed V and J ends, which lost 0 bases and 4 bases, there was a span of 12 bases. The germline gives CDR1 SGHTA, CDR2 FQGNSA. This CDR3 contains 15 residues. The DNA of the CDR3 is TGTGCCAGCAGCTTAGCGAGGCAGGGAGGAGAGACCCAGTACTTC. Residues: CASSLARQGGETQYF.

As DNA, the CDR3 is TGTGCCAGCAGGCCCGACAGTCGGGAAAAACTGTTTTTT. It yields the protein CASRPDSREKLFF. The chain recombines TRBV12-3 or TRBV12-4 with TRBJ1-4; tentative D call: TRBD1 (5 bases). Between the trimmed V and J ends, which lost 6 bases and 8 bases, there was a span of 13 bases. The CDR3 contains 13 residues.

V gene TRBV12-3 or TRBV12-4 combines with J gene TRBJ1-5; the D is unclear. The CDR3 consists of 14 residues. The V end was cut by 7 bases, the J end by 2 bases, with 12 bases between. CDR3 nucleotides: TGTGCCAGCACCTACCATGGGGGCAATCAGCCCCAGCATTTT. Protein sequence: CASTYHGGNQPQHF.

The gene calls are TRBV12-3 or TRBV12-4 and TRBJ1-4; no firm D call. Trimming cost V 3 bases and J 10 bases, with 6 bases left between them. The CDR3 length is 11 residues. This CDR3 reads CASSLGAKLFF. DNA for the CDR3: TGTGCCAGCAGTTTGGGCGCAAAACTGTTTTTT.

This chain uses TRBV9 with TRBJ2-2, with unresolved D. Germline lookup yields CDR1 SGDLS and CDR2 YYNGEE. V was shortened by 0 bases and J by 0 bases, with 9 bases between the two germline ends. The CDR3 consists of 16 residues. The CDR3 region has the DNA TGTGCCAGCAGCGTAGAGGTCCGGGCGAACACCGGGGAGCTGTTTTTT. It encodes CASSVEVRANTGELFF.

This clonotype showed up just a few times. The J gene is TRBJ2-7, the V gene TRBV14; no reliable D call. This CDR3 is 16 amino acids long. V dropped 4 bases and J dropped 1 base, with 17 bases sitting between them. CDR1 is SGHDN, CDR2 FVKESK, per germline. The CDR3 region has the DNA TGTGCCAGCAGCCCCCCGGGCAGGCACAGATCCTACGAGCAGTACTTC. Translating it yields CASSPPGRHRSYEQYF.

There are many counts of this clonotype. The chain recombines TRBV29-1 with TRBJ2-7; TRBD2 aligns across 7 bases. The CDR3 loop spans 12 amino acids. Trimming cost V 5 bases and J 4 bases; bases outside gene matches: 5. The germline V gene has CDR1 SQVTM and CDR2 ANQGSEA. The CDR3 DNA follows: TGCAGCGTTTCCGGACTAGAGTACGAGCAGTACTTC. As protein: CSVSGLEYEQYF.

The table lists this clonotype with many counts. The chain is built from TRBV4-1 and TRBJ1-5; D is ambiguous. The CDR3 extends over 14 amino acids. Germline V CDR1 and CDR2: MGHRA, YSYEKL. The V gene lost 1 base and the J gene lost 5 bases, with 9 bases spanning the gap. The CDR3 nucleotides are TGCGCCAGCAGCCAAGTGACACGCGATCAGCCCCAGCATTTT. Protein product: CASSQVTRDQPQHF.

V usage is TRBV29-1 and J usage is TRBJ2-7; 7 bases fit TRBD1. CDR1 SQVTM and CDR2 ANQGSEA come from the germline V gene. The V and J ends lost 1 base and 1 base, in that order; junction bases with no gene match: 10. This CDR3 comprises 16 residues. Written as DNA, the CDR3 is TGCAGCGTTGAAGGATTTTACAGGGGAAATTCCTACGAGCAGTACTTC. Amino acid sequence: CSVEGFYRGNSYEQYF.

This clonotype was seen more than once but under ten times. The rearrangement joins TRBV12-3 or TRBV12-4 to TRBJ2-7; no clear D gene. The CDR3 totals 14 residues. The ends were cut back, 6 bases at V and 0 bases at J, with 12 bases in the middle. This chain's CDR3 is CASRSRRGSYEQYF. As DNA, the CDR3 is TGTGCCAGCAGATCCCGGCGCGGCTCCTACGAGCAGTACTTC.

This clonotype was detected only a few times. The chain uses TRBV6-5 and TRBJ1-1, with D unclear. The CDR3 contains 13 residues. V lost 0 bases to trimming and J lost 5 bases, with 7 bases between them. CDR1 MNHEY and CDR2 SVGAGI come from the germline V gene. The CDR3 region has the DNA TGTGCCAGCAGTTACTCGATATCGACTGAAGCTTTCTTT. This encodes CASSYSISTEAFF.

This clonotype was observed many times. The chain combines TRBV7-2 with TRBJ2-5, with D possibly matching TRBD1 (6 bases). V was clipped by 4 bases and J by 4 bases, with 16 bases between them. The CDR3 totals 15 residues. Germline loops: CDR1 SGHTA, CDR2 FQGNSA. CDR3 residues: CASSSTDRQTETQYF. In DNA form, the CDR3 reads TGTGCCAGCAGCTCGACTGACAGGCAGACAGAGACCCAGTACTTC. Supplemented by reference TRBV7-2 and TRBJ2-5, the full variable domain reads GAGVSQSPSNKVTEKGKDVELRCDPISGHTALYWYRQSLGQGLEFLIYFQGNSAPDKSGLPSDRFSAERTGGSVSTLTIQRTQQEDSAVYLCASSSTDRQTETQYFGPGTRLLVL.

This clonotype was seen ten or more times. Here the CDR3 reads CASSIPGTYGYTF. CDR3 nucleotide sequence: TGTGCCAGCAGCATACCCGGGACCTATGGCTACACCTTC. The V gene is TRBV7-9, the J gene TRBJ1-2, with D maybe TRBD1 (5 bases). CDR1 and CDR2 from the germline V gene are SEHNR and FQNEAQ (reference sequence). V lost 5 bases and J 4 bases, leaving 11 bases between the germline ends. The CDR3 extends over 13 amino acids.

This chain's CDR3 is CSARDSPWDSPLHF. CDR3 in DNA: TGCAGTGCTAGAGATTCCCCATGGGATTCACCCCTCCACTTT. This chain uses TRBV20-1 with TRBJ1-6; D is undetermined. The V end was cut by 0 bases, the J end by 8 bases, with 11 bases between. CDR3 length equals 14 residues. CDR1 and CDR2 (germline): DFQATT, SNEGSKA (reference sequence).